The present TCR beta chain was sequenced within a study of tumor and adjacent non-tumor tissue in lung cancer. The wider study: The cohort had 12 to 13 adenocarcinoma, a couple of squamous cell and 1 small cell patients. Aged about 31 to 80 years, patients included roughly ten men and 4 or 5 women with stage I to III disease. Each sample yielded millions of productive TCRbeta reads on average.

Comments on this clonotype: Its antigen is still unknown.

Whole-study findings and limits: Tumor TCR diversity, when higher, was linked to shorter survival.

A modified ARM-PCR protocol with three rounds of nested PCR amplified TCRbeta. TCRdb called the multiplex PCR reads again in MiXCR, with one record for every CDR3 protein. The table has over 110,000 distinct CDR3 sequences, approximately 70% seen once. This sample's RNA came from whole unsorted tissue. The sample was lung tumor tissue. The source is a man aged 60 to 69 with small cell lung cancer.

As DNA, the CDR3 is TGTGCCAGCAGTGGAACATGGAAAGGGGAAAAACTGTTTTTT. Translation: CASSGTWKGEKLFF. The chain has TRBV28 and TRBJ1-4; D unresolved. This CDR3 contains 14 residues. Germline loops: CDR1 MDHEN, CDR2 SYDVKM. Trimming removed 5 bases at V and 8 bases at J, with 15 bases between.